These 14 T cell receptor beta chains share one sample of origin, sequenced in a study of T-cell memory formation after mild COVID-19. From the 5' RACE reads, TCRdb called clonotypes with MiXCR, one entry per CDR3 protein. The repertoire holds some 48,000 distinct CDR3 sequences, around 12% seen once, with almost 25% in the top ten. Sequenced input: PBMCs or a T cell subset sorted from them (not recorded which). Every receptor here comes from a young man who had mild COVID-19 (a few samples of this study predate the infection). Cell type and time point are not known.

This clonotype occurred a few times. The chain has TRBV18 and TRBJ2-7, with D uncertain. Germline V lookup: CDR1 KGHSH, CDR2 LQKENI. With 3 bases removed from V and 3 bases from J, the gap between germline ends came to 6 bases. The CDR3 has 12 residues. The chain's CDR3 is CASSPPGYEQYF. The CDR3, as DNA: TGTGCCAGCTCACCCCCCGGCTACGAGCAGTACTTC.

CDR3 sequence (DNA): TGTGCCAGCAGCCAAGCGCCGACAGGGGGCTACACCTTC. This encodes CASSQAPTGGYTF. The J gene is TRBJ1-2, the V gene TRBV3-1; 7 bases fit TRBD1. Trimming cost V 1 base and J 8 bases; bases outside gene matches: 4. Germline V lookup: CDR1 LGHDT, CDR2 YNNKEL (reference sequence). The CDR3 consists of 13 residues.

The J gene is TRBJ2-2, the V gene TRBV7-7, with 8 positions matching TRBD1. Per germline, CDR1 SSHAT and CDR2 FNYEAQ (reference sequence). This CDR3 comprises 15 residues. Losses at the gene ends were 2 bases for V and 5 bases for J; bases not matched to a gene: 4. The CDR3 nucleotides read TGTGCCAGCAGCTTAAAGACAGGGGTGACCGGGGAGCTGTTTTTT. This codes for CASSLKTGVTGELFF.

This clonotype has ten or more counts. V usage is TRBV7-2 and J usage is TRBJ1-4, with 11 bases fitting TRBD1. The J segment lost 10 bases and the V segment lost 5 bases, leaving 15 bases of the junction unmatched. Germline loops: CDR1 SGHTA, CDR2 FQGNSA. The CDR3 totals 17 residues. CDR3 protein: CASSRGRVRTGGGKLFF. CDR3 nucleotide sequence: TGTGCCAGCAGCCGAGGCCGAGTGAGGACAGGGGGCGGAAAACTGTTTTTT.

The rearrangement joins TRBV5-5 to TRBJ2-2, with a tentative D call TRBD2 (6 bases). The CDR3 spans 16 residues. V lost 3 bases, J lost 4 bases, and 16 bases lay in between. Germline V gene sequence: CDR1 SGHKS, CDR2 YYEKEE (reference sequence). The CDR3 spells CASSSRGTLSTGELFF. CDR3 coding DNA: TGTGCCAGCAGCTCCCGGGGGACCCTTTCCACCGGGGAGCTGTTTTTT. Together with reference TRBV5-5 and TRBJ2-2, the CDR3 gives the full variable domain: DAGVTQSPTHLIKTRGQQVTLRCSPISGHKSVSWYQQVLGQGPQFIFQYYEKEERGRGNFPDRFSARQFPNYSSELNVNALLLGDSALYLCASSSRGTLSTGELFFGEGSRLTVL.

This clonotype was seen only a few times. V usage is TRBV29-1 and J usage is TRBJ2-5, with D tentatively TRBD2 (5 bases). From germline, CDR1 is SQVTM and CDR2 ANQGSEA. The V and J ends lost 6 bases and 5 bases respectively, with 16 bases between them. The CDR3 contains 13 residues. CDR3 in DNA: TGCAGCGTCTCGTGGACTCCTGGGGAGACCCAGTACTTC. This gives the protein CSVSWTPGETQYF.

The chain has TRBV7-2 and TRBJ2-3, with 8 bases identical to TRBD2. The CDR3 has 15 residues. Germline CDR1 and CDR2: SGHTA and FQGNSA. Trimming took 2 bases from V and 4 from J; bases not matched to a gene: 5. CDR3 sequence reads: CASSLRGGGPDTQYF. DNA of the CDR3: TGTGCCAGCAGCTTAAGGGGCGGGGGGCCAGATACGCAGTATTTT.

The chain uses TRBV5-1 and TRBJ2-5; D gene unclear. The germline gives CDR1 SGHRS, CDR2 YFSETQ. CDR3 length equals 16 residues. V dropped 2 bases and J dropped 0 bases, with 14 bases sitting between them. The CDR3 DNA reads TGCGCCAGCAGCTTTTCTGACAACTCCAACCAAGAGACCCAGTACTTC. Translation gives CASSFSDNSNQETQYF. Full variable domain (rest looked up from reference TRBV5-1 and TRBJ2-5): KAGVTQTPRYLIKTRGQQVTLSCSPISGHRSVSWYQQTPGQGLQFLFEYFSETQRNKGNFPGRFSGRQFSNSRSEMNVSTLELGDSALYLCASSFSDNSNQETQYFGPGTRLLVL.

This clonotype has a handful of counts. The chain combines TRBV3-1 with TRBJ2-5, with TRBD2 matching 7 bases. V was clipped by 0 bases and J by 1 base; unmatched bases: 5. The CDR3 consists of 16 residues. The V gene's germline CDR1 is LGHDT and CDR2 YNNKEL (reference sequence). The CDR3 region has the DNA TGTGCCAGCAGCCAAGACATGGGGGGGGGCCAAGAGACCCAGTACTTC. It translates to CASSQDMGGGQETQYF.

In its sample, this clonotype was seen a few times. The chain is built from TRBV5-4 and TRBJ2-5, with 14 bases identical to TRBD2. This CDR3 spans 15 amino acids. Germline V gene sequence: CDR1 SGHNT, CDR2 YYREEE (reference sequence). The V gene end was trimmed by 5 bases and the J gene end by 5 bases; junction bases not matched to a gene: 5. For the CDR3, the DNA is TGTGCCAGCAGGGCGACTAGCGGGGGGGTTGAGACCCAGTACTTC. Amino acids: CASRATSGGVETQYF.

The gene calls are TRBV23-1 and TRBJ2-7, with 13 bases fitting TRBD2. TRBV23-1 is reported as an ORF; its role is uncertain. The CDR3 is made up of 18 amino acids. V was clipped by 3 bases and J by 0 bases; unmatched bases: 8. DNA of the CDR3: TGCGCCAGCAGTCAGTGGACTAGCGGGGGCCAAAGCTCCTACGAGCAGTACTTC. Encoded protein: CASSQWTSGGQSSYEQYF.

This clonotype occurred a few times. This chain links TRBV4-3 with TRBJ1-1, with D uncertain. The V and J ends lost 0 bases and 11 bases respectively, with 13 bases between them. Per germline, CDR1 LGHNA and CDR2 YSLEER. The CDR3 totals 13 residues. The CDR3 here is CASSQESPVVAFF. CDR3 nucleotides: TGCGCCAGCAGCCAAGAGTCCCCGGTAGTTGCTTTCTTT.

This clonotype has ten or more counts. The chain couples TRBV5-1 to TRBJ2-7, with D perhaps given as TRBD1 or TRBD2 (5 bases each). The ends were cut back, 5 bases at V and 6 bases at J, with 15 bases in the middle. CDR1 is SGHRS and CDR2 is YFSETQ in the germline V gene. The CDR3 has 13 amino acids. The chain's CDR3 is CASRGQGEGEQYV. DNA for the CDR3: TGCGCCAGCAGAGGGCAGGGAGAAGGCGAGCAGTACGTC.

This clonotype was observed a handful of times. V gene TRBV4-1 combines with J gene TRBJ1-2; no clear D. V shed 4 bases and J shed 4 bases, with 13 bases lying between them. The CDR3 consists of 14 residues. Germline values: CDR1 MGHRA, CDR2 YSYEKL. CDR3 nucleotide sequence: TGCGCCAGCAGCCTTGACACGATAGGCTATGGCTACACCTTC. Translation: CASSLDTIGYGYTF.